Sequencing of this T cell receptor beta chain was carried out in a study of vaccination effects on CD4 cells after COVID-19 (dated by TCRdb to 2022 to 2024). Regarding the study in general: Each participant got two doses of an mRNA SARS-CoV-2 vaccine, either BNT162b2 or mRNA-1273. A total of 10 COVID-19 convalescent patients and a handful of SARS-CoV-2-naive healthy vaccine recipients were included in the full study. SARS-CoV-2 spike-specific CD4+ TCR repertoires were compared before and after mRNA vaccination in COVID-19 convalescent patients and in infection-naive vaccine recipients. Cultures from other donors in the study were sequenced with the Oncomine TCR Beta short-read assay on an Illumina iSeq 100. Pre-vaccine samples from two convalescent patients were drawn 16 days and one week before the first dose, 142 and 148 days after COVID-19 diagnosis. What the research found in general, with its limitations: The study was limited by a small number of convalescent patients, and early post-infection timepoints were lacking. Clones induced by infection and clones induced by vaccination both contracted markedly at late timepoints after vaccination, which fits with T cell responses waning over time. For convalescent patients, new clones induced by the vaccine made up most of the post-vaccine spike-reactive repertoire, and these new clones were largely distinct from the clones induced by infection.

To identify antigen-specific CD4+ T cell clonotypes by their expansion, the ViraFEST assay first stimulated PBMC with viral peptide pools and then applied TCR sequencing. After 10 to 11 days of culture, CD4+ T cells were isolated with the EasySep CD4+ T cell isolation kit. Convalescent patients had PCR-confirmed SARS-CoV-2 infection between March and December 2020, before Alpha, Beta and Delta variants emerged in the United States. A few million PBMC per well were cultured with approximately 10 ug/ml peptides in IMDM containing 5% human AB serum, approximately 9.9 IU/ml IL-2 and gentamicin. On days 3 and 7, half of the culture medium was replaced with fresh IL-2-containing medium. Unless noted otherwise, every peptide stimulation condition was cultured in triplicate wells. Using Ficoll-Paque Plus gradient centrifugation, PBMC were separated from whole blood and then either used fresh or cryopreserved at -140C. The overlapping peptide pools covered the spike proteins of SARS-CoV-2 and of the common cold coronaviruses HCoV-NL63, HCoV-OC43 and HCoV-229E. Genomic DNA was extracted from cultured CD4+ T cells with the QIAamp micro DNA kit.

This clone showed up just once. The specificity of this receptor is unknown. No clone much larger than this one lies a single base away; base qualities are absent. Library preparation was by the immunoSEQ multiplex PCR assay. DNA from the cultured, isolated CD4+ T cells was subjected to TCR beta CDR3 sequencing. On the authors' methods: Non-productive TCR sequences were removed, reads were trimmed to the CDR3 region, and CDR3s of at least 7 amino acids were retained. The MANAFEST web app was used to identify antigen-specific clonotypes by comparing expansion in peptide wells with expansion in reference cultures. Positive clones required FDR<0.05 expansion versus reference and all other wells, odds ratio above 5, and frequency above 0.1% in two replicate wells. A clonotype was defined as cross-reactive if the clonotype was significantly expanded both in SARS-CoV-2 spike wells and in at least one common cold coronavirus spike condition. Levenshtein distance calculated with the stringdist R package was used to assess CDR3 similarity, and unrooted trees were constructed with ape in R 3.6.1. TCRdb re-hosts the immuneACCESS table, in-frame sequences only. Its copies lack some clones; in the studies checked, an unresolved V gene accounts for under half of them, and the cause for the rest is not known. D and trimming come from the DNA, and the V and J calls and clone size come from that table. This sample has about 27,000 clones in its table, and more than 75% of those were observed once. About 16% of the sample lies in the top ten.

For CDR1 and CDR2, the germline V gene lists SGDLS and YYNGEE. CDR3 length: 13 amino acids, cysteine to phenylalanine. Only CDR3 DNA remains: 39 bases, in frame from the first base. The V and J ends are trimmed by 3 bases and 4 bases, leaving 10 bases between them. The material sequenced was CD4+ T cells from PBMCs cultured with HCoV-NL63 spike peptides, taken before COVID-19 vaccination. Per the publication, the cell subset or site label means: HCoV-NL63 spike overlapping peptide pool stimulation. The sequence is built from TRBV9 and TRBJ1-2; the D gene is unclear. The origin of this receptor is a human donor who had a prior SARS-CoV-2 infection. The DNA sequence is TGTGCCAGCAGCGGCCTTTCTTCCTATGGCTACACCTTC. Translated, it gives CASSGLSSYGYTF.